The sequence of this TCR beta chain was determined in a study of T cell responses to AZD1222 COVID-19 vaccine. Study-wide findings and caveats: Nearly half of spike-specific TCRs reportedly target variant regions that are unmutated in the B.1.351 and B.1.1.7 variants. Donors were largely white British and mainly female; clonal diversity was possibly underestimated.

Only in-frame clones appear in the TCRdb table, and some are missing; sequencing was by immunoSEQ multiplex PCR. The top ten clones hold more than 15% of a sample with fewer than 100,000 clones, 88% of them seen once. Germline-derived CDR1 and CDR2 are MNHEY and SMNVEV (reference sequence). Germline trimming cut 6 bases from V and 4 bases from J; bases unmatched to any gene: 7. The CDR3 has 15 amino acids. With regard to this clone: Its target is not known.

The sequences come from peripheral blood, collected 28 days after the second AZD1222 dose. The chain joins TRBV27 to TRBJ2-1; 9 bases agree with TRBD2. The receptor was derived from an adult who received the AZD1222 COVID-19 vaccine. In nucleotides, the CDR3 is TGTGCCAGCAGCATACTGGCGGGAGGGTACAATGAGCAGTTCTTC. Translated, it gives CASSILAGGYNEQFF.